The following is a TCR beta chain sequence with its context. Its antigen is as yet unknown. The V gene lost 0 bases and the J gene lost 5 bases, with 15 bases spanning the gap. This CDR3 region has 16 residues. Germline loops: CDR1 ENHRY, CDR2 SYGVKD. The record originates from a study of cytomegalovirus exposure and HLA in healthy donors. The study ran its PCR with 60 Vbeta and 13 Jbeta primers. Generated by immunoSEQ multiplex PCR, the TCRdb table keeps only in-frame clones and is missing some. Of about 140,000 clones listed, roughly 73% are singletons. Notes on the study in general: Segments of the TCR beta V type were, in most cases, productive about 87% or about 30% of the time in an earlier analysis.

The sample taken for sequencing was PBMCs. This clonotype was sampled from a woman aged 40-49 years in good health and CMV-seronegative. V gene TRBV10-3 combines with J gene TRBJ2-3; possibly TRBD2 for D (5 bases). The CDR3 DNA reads TGTGCCATCAGTGAGTCAAACAGATTAGAGGGAGATACGCAGTATTTT. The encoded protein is CAISESNRLEGDTQYF.